One sample yielded the 7 T cell receptor beta chains listed below, sequenced in a study of technical replicates of blood from a handful of donors. Assay: immunoSEQ multiplex PCR; the TCRdb copy retains only in-frame clones and omits some. Of 72,000 or so clones detected, about nine tenths appear once; the ten largest clones hold roughly 0.41%. Material: T cells isolated from PBMCs. All receptors derive from a human donor in good health.

The rearrangement uses TRBV2 and TRBJ2-1, with a weak D call TRBD2 (5 bases). V was cut by 8 bases and J by 4 bases, with 18 bases left in between. The CDR3 extends over 15 amino acids. Germline V gives CDR1 SNHLY, CDR2 FYNNEI. CDR3 DNA: TGTGCCAGCTTAGAGGGAGCCGGAGTATACAATGAGCAGTTCTTC. It codes for CASLEGAGVYNEQFF.

V usage is TRBV7-6 and J usage is TRBJ2-7, with D possibly matching TRBD2 (5 bases). V was clipped by 4 bases and J by 1 base, with 11 bases between them. Germline assignment: CDR1 SGHVS and CDR2 FNYEAQ. The CDR3 is made up of 14 amino acids. The CDR3 DNA sequence: TGTGCCAGCAGCTGGACTGCTTATTCCTACGAGCAGTACTTC. Its protein is CASSWTAYSYEQYF.

The chain uses TRBV4-2 and TRBJ2-7; 7 nucleotides line up with TRBD2. V gave up 0 bases and J gave up 1 base; unmatched junction bases: 6. Germline CDR1 reads LGHNA; CDR2 reads YNFKEQ. The length of the CDR3 is 16 residues. CDR3 DNA sequence: TGTGCCAGCAGCCAAGATCCTGGACTAGGATCCTACGAGCAGTACTTC. It yields the protein CASSQDPGLGSYEQYF.

This clone was counted only a few times. The chain uses TRBV4-3 and TRBJ1-5; D unclear. The V end was cut by 0 bases, the J end by 4 bases, with 7 bases between. Per germline, CDR1 LGHNA and CDR2 YSLEER. CDR3 length: 14 residues. The CDR3 sequence is CASSQERENQPQHF. DNA for the CDR3: TGCGCCAGCAGCCAAGAGCGGGAAAATCAGCCCCAGCATTTT.

CDR3 residues: CASTTQTNTDTQYF. The CDR3 nucleotides read TGCGCCAGCACCACTCAGACTAACACAGATACGCAGTATTTT. V gene TRBV5-1 combines with J gene TRBJ2-3, with D possibly matching TRBD2 (5 bases). Trimming shortened V by 6 bases and J by 2 bases, and 13 bases separated the two germline ends. The CDR3 runs to 14 residues. Germline lookup yields CDR1 SGHRS and CDR2 YFSETQ.

The count of this clone is one. The V and J genes are TRBV7-3 and TRBJ2-1; 7 bases map to TRBD2. The CDR3 is 15 residues long. V gave up 5 bases and J gave up 0 bases; unmatched junction bases: 4. Germline V CDR1 and CDR2: SGHTA, FQGTGA. CDR3: CASSPIAGSYNEQFF. The CDR3 DNA reads as TGTGCCAGCAGCCCCATAGCGGGCTCCTACAATGAGCAGTTCTTC.

This chain links TRBV2 with TRBJ1-2; 8 positions agree with TRBD1. With V trimmed by 7 bases and J by 4 bases, 11 bases remained unmatched. Germline CDR1 SNHLY, CDR2 FYNNEI. The CDR3 totals 15 residues. CDR3 in DNA: TGTGCCAGCAACTATGGAGGACAGGGTACCTATGGCTACACCTTC. It is translated as CASNYGGQGTYGYTF. Variable domain in full (rest from reference TRBV2 and TRBJ1-2): EPEVTQTPSHQVTQMGQEVILRCVPISNHLYFYWYRQILGQKVEFLVSFYNNEISEKSEIFDDQFSVERPDGSNFTLKIRSTKLEDSAMYFCASNYGGQGTYGYTFGSGTRLTVV.